Detailed here is one T cell receptor beta chain. Its antigen is as yet unknown. This entry belongs to a study of shared clonotypes between healthy human individuals. On the study more broadly: Per-donor plates numbered three CD4 naive, three CD4 memory, two CD8 naive and one CD8 memory. Study-level results: Compared with memory subsets, naive subsets generally had larger estimated richness. All-four-donor shared clonotypes had higher generation probabilities than non-shared clonotypes did.

The CDR3 spans 16 residues. Trimming removed 5 bases at V and 3 bases at J, with 17 bases between. Germline CDR1 is SGHTA and CDR2 is FQGNSA. The donor population consisted of healthy HIV-negative adults with no recent acute infections or vaccinations. This table comes from immunoSEQ multiplex PCR, and its TCRdb copy is limited to in-frame clones, with some not included. Found here are under 650,000 clones, about 95% of them singletons; the top ten hold about 0.057%. The TCR sequence derives from a woman aged 25-40 years in good health. What was sequenced was naive CD4+ T cells sorted from blood. Documented subset: CD45RA+ positively selected. The gene calls are TRBV7-2 and TRBJ2-1; D may be TRBD1 (5 bases). This chain's CDR3 is CASSPGHPTNYNEQFF. The DNA of the CDR3 is TGTGCCAGCAGCCCCGGACATCCGACAAACTACAATGAGCAGTTCTTC.